These T cell receptor beta chains were read from a single sample in a study of shared clonotypes between healthy human individuals. Profiled with immunoSEQ multiplex PCR; TCRdb holds only in-frame clones, not every one. The sample carries approximately 1.9 million clones, about 94% recorded once. Sequenced material: naive CD8+ T cells from PBMCs. Source of these receptors: a young man in good health. Some clones in this sample may be carry-over from other donors' samples. Both conserved end residues are part of each CDR3. The order of the fields is J gene, V gene, D gene, CDR3 protein, CDR3 DNA. The D gene is left open where the match is weak.

j_call: TRBJ2-7; v_call: TRBV28; d_call: TRBD1; cdr3_aa: CASSLTWWDSNYEQYF; cdr3_nt: TGTGCCAGCAGTTTAACCTGGTGGGACAGCAACTACGAGCAGTACTTC
j_call: TRBJ2-7; v_call: TRBV5-4; d_call: TRBD1; cdr3_aa: CASSLSDRVSNEQYF; cdr3_nt: TGTGCCAGCAGCTTGTCGGACAGGGTATCAAACGAGCAGTACTTC
j_call: TRBJ1-3; v_call: TRBV5-1; d_call: -; cdr3_aa: CASSLDFLITSGNTIYF; cdr3_nt: TGCGCCAGCAGCTTGGATTTTCTGATCACCTCCGGAAACACCATATATTTT
j_call: TRBJ2-2; v_call: TRBV29-1; d_call: -; cdr3_aa: CSVPGAGELFF; cdr3_nt: TGCAGCGTTCCGGGAGCCGGGGAGCTGTTTTTT
j_call: TRBJ2-7; v_call: TRBV19; d_call: -; cdr3_aa: CASSIYGSTYEQYF; cdr3_nt: TGTGCCAGTAGTATTTATGGGTCTACCTACGAGCAGTACTTC
j_call: TRBJ2-2; v_call: TRBV4-3; d_call: TRBD2; cdr3_aa: CASSLGLGGGTGELFF; cdr3_nt: TGCGCCAGCAGCCTTGGACTCGGGGGAGGGACCGGGGAGCTGTTTTTT
j_call: TRBJ1-1; v_call: TRBV14; d_call: -; cdr3_aa: CASSPGVFLSSREAFF; cdr3_nt: TGTGCCAGCAGCCCAGGTGTATTCCTGAGTTCACGGGAAGCTTTCTTT
j_call: TRBJ2-2; v_call: TRBV7-9; d_call: TRBD2; cdr3_aa: CASTPLAGFTGELFF; cdr3_nt: TGTGCCAGCACCCCTCTAGCGGGATTCACCGGGGAGCTGTTTTTT
j_call: TRBJ2-7; v_call: TRBV6-5; d_call: TRBD1; cdr3_aa: CASSASGTGYEQYF; cdr3_nt: TGTGCCAGCAGTGCCTCCGGGACAGGCTACGAGCAGTACTTC
j_call: TRBJ2-7; v_call: TRBV27; d_call: -; cdr3_aa: CASSLGSTYEQYF; cdr3_nt: TGTGCCAGCTCCCTTGGCAGTACCTACGAGCAGTACTTC
j_call: TRBJ2-2; v_call: TRBV27; d_call: TRBD2; cdr3_aa: CASSPTSGGTGELFF; cdr3_nt: TGTGCCAGCAGCCCGACTAGCGGGGGGACCGGGGAGCTGTTTTTT
j_call: TRBJ2-5; v_call: TRBV9; d_call: TRBD2; cdr3_aa: CASNPGGGTQYF; cdr3_nt: TGTGCCAGCAACCCGGGGGGAGGGACCCAGTACTTC
j_call: TRBJ2-1; v_call: TRBV14; d_call: -; cdr3_aa: CASSQLRYNEQFF; cdr3_nt: TGTGCCAGCAGCCAACTAAGATACAATGAGCAGTTCTTC
j_call: TRBJ2-7; v_call: TRBV7-2; d_call: TRBD1; cdr3_aa: CASSPDRAWDEQYF; cdr3_nt: TGTGCCAGCAGCCCGGACAGGGCGTGGGACGAGCAGTACTTC
j_call: TRBJ2-7; v_call: TRBV5-8; d_call: -; cdr3_aa: CASSLGQKTYEQYF; cdr3_nt: TGTGCCAGCAGCTTGGGTCAGAAGACCTACGAGCAGTACTTC
j_call: TRBJ2-5; v_call: TRBV10-3; d_call: TRBD1; cdr3_aa: CAISEGAGGDQYF; cdr3_nt: TGTGCCATCAGTGAGGGCGCAGGGGGAGACCAGTACTTC
j_call: TRBJ2-1; v_call: TRBV25-1; d_call: -; cdr3_aa: CASSPWGGRHYEQFF; cdr3_nt: TGTGCCAGCAGTCCTTGGGGGGGCAGGCACTATGAGCAGTTCTTC
j_call: TRBJ2-4; v_call: TRBV11-2; d_call: -; cdr3_aa: CASSLYFGVAKNIQYF; cdr3_nt: TGTGCCAGCAGCTTATATTTCGGCGTAGCCAAAAACATTCAGTACTTC
j_call: TRBJ2-7; v_call: TRBV19; d_call: TRBD2; cdr3_aa: CASSISGAAGLYEQYF; cdr3_nt: TGTGCCAGTAGTATTAGTGGGGCAGCGGGGCTCTACGAGCAGTACTTC
j_call: TRBJ2-1; v_call: TRBV19; d_call: TRBD1; cdr3_aa: CASQYRGSYNEQFF; cdr3_nt: TGTGCCAGTCAGTACAGGGGATCCTACAATGAGCAGTTCTTC
j_call: TRBJ2-1; v_call: TRBV6-8; d_call: -; cdr3_aa: CASRGEPNYNEQFF; cdr3_nt: TGTGCCAGCAGGGGCGAGCCGAATTACAATGAGCAGTTCTTC
j_call: TRBJ2-3; v_call: TRBV5-1; d_call: -; cdr3_aa: CASSLASTYTDTQYF; cdr3_nt: TGCGCCAGCAGCTTGGCCTCGACCTATACAGATACGCAGTATTTT
j_call: TRBJ1-2; v_call: TRBV20-1; d_call: -; cdr3_aa: CSVYKDYGYTF; cdr3_nt: TGCAGTGTCTACAAGGACTATGGCTACACCTTC
j_call: TRBJ1-2; v_call: TRBV27; d_call: -; cdr3_aa: CASRLTAGFYGYTF; cdr3_nt: TGTGCCAGCAGGCTCACAGCAGGCTTTTATGGCTACACCTTC
j_call: TRBJ2-5; v_call: TRBV28; d_call: TRBD1; cdr3_aa: CASRDRVQETQYF; cdr3_nt: TGTGCCAGCAGGGACAGGGTCCAAGAGACCCAGTACTTC
j_call: TRBJ1-5; v_call: TRBV28; d_call: -; cdr3_aa: CASSFRGTDSNQPQHF; cdr3_nt: TGTGCCAGCAGTTTCCGGGGAACCGATAGCAATCAGCCCCAGCATTTT